This paragraph reports one T cell receptor beta chain. The germline V gene has CDR1 SGHRS and CDR2 YFSETQ. CDR3 length: 15 amino acids. Trimming pared 2 bases from V and 1 base from J, leaving 12 bases between. Study members were between about 18 and 95 years old and lived in approximately 25 US regions. Each recovered donor of Cohort 3 presented with two negative PCRs, clearance, or symptom resolution. Using immunoSEQ multiplex PCR, the repertoire was profiled, and TCRdb retains in-frame clones only, with some absent. The table has 150,000 to 200,000 clones, roughly 84% seen once. This sample was included in a study of blood T cell repertoires in COVID-19.

Sequenced material: PBMCs or T cells enriched from blood (not recorded which). The V gene is TRBV5-1, the J gene TRBJ1-1; D unresolved. The TCR originated in a woman aged 60-70 years who had recovered from COVID-19. For the CDR3, the DNA is TGCGCCAGCAGCTTCCGGGGAGAGGGGAACACTGAAGCTTTCTTT. Protein: CASSFRGEGNTEAFF.